The 18 T cell receptor beta chains reported below all come from one sample, sequenced in a study of T cell repertoires in cytomegalovirus infection. These receptors' antigens are unknown. TCRdb reprocessed the reads with MiXCR, giving one entry per CDR3 protein. The sample carries some 310,000 distinct CDR3 sequences, more than 20% recorded once. Sequenced material: cultured PBMCs, taken from culture after CMV antigen stimulation. Source of these receptors: a human donor in good health (CMV status not recorded). Some clones in this sample may be carry-over from other donors' samples.

This clonotype was detected only a few times. V and J are TRBV12-3 or TRBV12-4 and TRBJ1-1; TRBD1 is a possible D gene (6 bases). The CDR3 runs 13 residues. Trimming took 5 bases from V and 10 from J, leaving 17 bases between them. The CDR3 spells CASSLQQGSTAFF. The CDR3 DNA follows: TGTGCCAGCAGTCTTCAGCAGGGGAGCACAGCTTTCTTT.

The sample holds many counts of this clonotype. In nucleotides, the CDR3 is TGTGCCAGCAGCTTAGTAGGGGACACCGGGGAGCTGTTTTTT. This codes for CASSLVGDTGELFF. The V gene is TRBV7-2, the J gene TRBJ2-2, with a possible D match to TRBD1 (5 bases). Germline CDR1 SGHTA, CDR2 FQGNSA. The V and J ends lost 1 base and 3 bases respectively, with 6 bases between them. The CDR3 loop spans 14 amino acids.

V gene TRBV3-1 combines with J gene TRBJ2-1, with 8 positions matching TRBD2. There are 21 residues in the CDR3. Per germline, CDR1 LGHDT and CDR2 YNNKEL (reference sequence). V shed 2 bases and J 5 bases; nucleotides not matched to a gene: 23. The CDR3 region has the DNA TGTGCCAGCAGCCAAATAGTCACATGGGGCGGGAGGCCCCTACAAAACAATGAGCAGTTCTTC. Its protein product is CASSQIVTWGGRPLQNNEQFF.

The chain recombines TRBV29-1 with TRBJ2-5; D ambiguous. V lost 4 bases and J 5 bases, leaving 8 bases between the germline ends. The CDR3 contains 11 residues. The germline V gene encodes CDR1 SQVTM and CDR2 ANQGSEA. CDR3 residues: CSVGQTETQYF. CDR3 bases: TGCAGCGTTGGGCAGACCGAGACCCAGTACTTC.

Comment on this clonotype: A junction boundary mismatches the germline segment, possibly from a read error. The chain has TRBV7-2 and TRBJ1-2; D is unclear. This CDR3 is built from 14 residues. Germline CDR1 and CDR2: SGHTA and FQGNSA. The CDR3 loop is CASRMGPDNYCYNF. The CDR3 DNA reads as TGTGCCAGCAGGATGGGCCCAGATAACTATTGCTACAACTTC.

There are a few counts of this clonotype. V and J are TRBV24-1 and TRBJ1-1; no firm D call. From germline, CDR1 is KGHDR and CDR2 SFDVKD. V was cut by 9 bases and J by 1 base, with 11 bases left in between. CDR3 size: 13 residues. CDR3 sequence: CATRGRENTEAFF. The CDR3 DNA reads as TGTGCCACCCGGGGAAGGGAGAACACTGAAGCTTTCTTT.

This clonotype was observed a handful of times. V gene TRBV7-2 combines with J gene TRBJ2-1, with TRBD1 matching over 7 bases. J lost 2 bases, V lost 0 bases, and 7 bases had no gene match. This CDR3 region has 17 residues. Germline V gene data show CDR1 as SGHTA and CDR2 as FQGNSA. Written as DNA, the CDR3 is TGTGCCAGCAGCTTAGCGATGGGGACAGTCACCTACAATGAGCAGTTCTTC. Translation gives CASSLAMGTVTYNEQFF. Drawing the rest from reference TRBV7-2 and TRBJ2-1, the complete variable domain is GAGVSQSPSNKVTEKGKDVELRCDPISGHTALYWYRQSLGQGLEFLIYFQGNSAPDKSGLPSDRFSAERTGGSVSTLTIQRTQQEDSAVYLCASSLAMGTVTYNEQFFGPGTRLTVL.

The chain is built from TRBV20-1 and TRBJ2-7, with D perhaps assigned TRBD1 or TRBD2 (6 bases each). Per the germline V gene, CDR1 is DFQATT and CDR2 is SNEGSKA (reference sequence). Trimming pared 4 bases from V and 6 bases from J, leaving 16 bases between. The CDR3 has 13 amino acids. The CDR3 coding sequence is TGCAGTGCTAAGGGGGGACTGGGAGGCGAGCAGTACTTC. As protein: CSAKGGLGGEQYF.

Only a few counts were recorded for this clonotype. The chain recombines TRBV19 with TRBJ2-4; D is unresolved. This CDR3 spans 14 amino acids. CDR1 is LNHDA and CDR2 is SQIVND in the germline V gene (reference sequence). The V and J ends lost 6 bases and 0 bases respectively, with 9 bases between them. The CDR3 reads CASRTSIAKNIQYF. The DNA of the CDR3 is TGTGCCAGTAGAACGTCGATAGCCAAAAACATTCAGTACTTC.

The V call is TRBV12-3 or TRBV12-4, the J call TRBJ1-2; D perhaps matches TRBD1 (5 bases). The CDR3 contains 17 residues. The V end lost 3 bases, the J end lost 1 base, and 18 bases lay between the germline ends. The CDR3 coding sequence is TGTGCCAGCAGTTTCGGGATTGGGGGGAAGTATAACTATGGCTACACCTTC. This codes for CASSFGIGGKYNYGYTF.

This chain uses TRBV12-3 or TRBV12-4 with TRBJ2-7; D assignment may be TRBD1 or TRBD2 (5 bases each). V dropped 4 bases and J dropped 4 bases, with 11 bases sitting between them. This CDR3 is 13 amino acids long. The CDR3 sequence: CASSSWGPYEQYF. The CDR3 DNA is TGTGCCAGCAGTTCCTGGGGACCATACGAGCAGTACTTC.

This clonotype was seen a few times. The chain employs TRBV19 and TRBJ1-1; 7 nucleotides line up with TRBD1. The CDR3 sequence is 14 residues long. The junction had 4 bases not matched to a gene; V was cut back by 4 bases and J by 2 bases. Germline assignment: CDR1 LNHDA and CDR2 SQIVND (reference sequence). CDR3 bases: TGTGCCAGTAGTACGACAGGGCGAAACACTGAAGCTTTCTTT. Its translation is CASSTTGRNTEAFF.

This clonotype was detected ten times or more. V gene TRBV7-2 combines with J gene TRBJ2-3; 8 bases line up with TRBD2. The V gene's germline CDR1 is SGHTA and CDR2 FQGNSA. After removal of 5 bases from V and 0 bases from J, the junction contained 4 bases not matched to a gene. The length of the CDR3 is 15 residues. The CDR3 DNA reads TGTGCCAGCAGCCCCGGGACTAGGAGCACAGATACGCAGTATTTT. Encoded protein: CASSPGTRSTDTQYF.

This clonotype was counted only a few times. The chain employs TRBV7-2 and TRBJ2-1; no firm D call. With 5 bases removed from V and 9 bases from J, the gap between germline ends came to 11 bases. Germline values: CDR1 SGHTA, CDR2 FQGNSA. CDR3 length: 12 residues. CDR3 DNA: TGTGCCAGCAGCCGAAGATCGACTGAGCAGTTCTTC. Translation: CASSRRSTEQFF.

V and J are TRBV12-3 or TRBV12-4 and TRBJ2-2; TRBD1 aligns across 8 bases. The junction had 9 bases not matched to a gene; V was cut back by 6 bases and J by 6 bases. The CDR3 runs 15 residues. CDR3 protein: CASRDDRGRSGELFF. CDR3 DNA: TGTGCCAGCAGAGACGACAGGGGAAGGTCCGGGGAGCTGTTTTTT.

The rearrangement joins TRBV6-2 or TRBV6-3 to TRBJ2-1, with unresolved D. V was clipped by 6 bases and J by 9 bases, with 12 bases between them. The germline V gene has CDR1 MNHEY and CDR2 SVGEGT. The CDR3 runs 12 residues. In DNA form, the CDR3 reads TGTGCCAGCAGCCTCCCCTGGGGTGAGCAGTTCTTC. This translates into CASSLPWGEQFF.

The V call is TRBV20-1, the J call TRBJ1-3; D gene unclear. Germline V CDR1 and CDR2: DFQATT, SNEGSKA (reference sequence). V dropped 4 bases and J dropped 4 bases, with 8 bases sitting between them. This CDR3 is built from 12 residues. This CDR3 is CSATDRGNTIYF. The CDR3 DNA reads as TGCAGTGCTACGGACCGAGGAAACACCATATATTTT.

The J gene is TRBJ2-3, the V gene TRBV7-3; 12 bases map to TRBD1. Germline V gives CDR1 SGHTA, CDR2 FQGTGA. The V gene end was trimmed by 5 bases and the J gene end by 6 bases; junction bases not matched to a gene: 3. CDR3 length equals 14 residues. CDR3 protein: CASSRDRGQDTQYF. CDR3 nucleotide sequence: TGTGCCAGCAGCCGGGACAGGGGGCAGGATACGCAGTATTTT. The full variable domain, with the rest looked up from reference TRBV7-3 and TRBJ2-3, is GAGVSQTPSNKVTEKGKYVELRCDPISGHTALYWYRQSLGQGPEFLIYFQGTGAADDSGLPNDRFFAVRPEGSVSTLKIQRTERGDSAVYLCASSRDRGQDTQYFGPGTRLTVL.